Described below is a single TCR beta chain sequence and its context. The sample is drawn from a study of monozygotic twins with inflammatory bowel disease. The CDR3 contains 15 residues. From germline, CDR1 is MNHEY and CDR2 SMNVEV (reference sequence). From its re-call of the 5' RACE reads, TCRdb lists each CDR3 protein once, without DNA. The sample includes about 130,000 distinct CDR3 sequences. Sequences were obtained from blood. The V and J genes are TRBV27 and TRBJ2-1; there is no DNA to check the TCRdb D call of TRBD1. The clonotype was recovered from a human donor with ulcerative colitis or Crohn's disease, or a healthy co-twin of an affected twin (not recorded which). The CDR3 region is CASSTDRYTYNEQFF.